These 13 T cell receptor beta chains share one sample of origin, sequenced in a study of T cell repertoires in cytomegalovirus infection. In TCRdb, the reads were re-called with MiXCR into one record per CDR3 protein. This sample has around 570,000 distinct CDR3 sequences, with approximately 40% found just once. These receptors' targets are unknown. The sample consisted of cultured PBMCs, taken from culture after CMV antigen stimulation. Every receptor here comes from a human donor in good health (CMV status not recorded). Some clones in this sample may be carry-over from other donors' samples.

This clonotype was recorded a few times. The chain recombines TRBV27 with TRBJ1-5; no definite D call. The CDR3 consists of 13 residues. V lost 2 bases and J 4 bases, leaving 6 bases between the germline ends. Germline loops: CDR1 MNHEY, CDR2 SMNVEV (reference sequence). The CDR3 here is CASSLMPNQPQHF. CDR3 bases: TGTGCCAGCAGTTTAATGCCAAATCAGCCCCAGCATTTT.

This sequence joins TRBV11-2 and TRBJ2-2; TRBD2 agrees at 11 bases. With V trimmed by 5 bases and J by 3 bases, 5 bases remained unmatched. Per the germline V gene, CDR1 is SGHAT and CDR2 is FQNNGV. This CDR3 comprises 16 residues. The CDR3: CASSPVSGRDTGELFF. The CDR3, as DNA: TGTGCCAGCAGCCCGGTTAGCGGGAGGGACACCGGGGAGCTGTTTTTT.

The rearrangement links TRBV7-8 to TRBJ2-5; weak D call: TRBD2 (6 bases). The CDR3 has 14 amino acids. The V gene lost 5 bases and the J gene lost 1 base, with 11 bases spanning the gap. CDR1 and CDR2 (germline): SGHVS, FQNEAQ. DNA of the CDR3: TGTGCCAGCAGCCCAACTAGCCGCCAAGAGACCCAGTACTTC. Its translation: CASSPTSRQETQYF.

Only a few counts were recorded for this clonotype. The V and J genes are TRBV7-2 and TRBJ2-7; D is perhaps TRBD1 or TRBD2 (5 bases each). With 9 bases removed from V and 0 bases from J, the gap between germline ends came to 15 bases. Germline V lookup: CDR1 SGHTA, CDR2 FQGNSA. This CDR3 region has 14 residues. CDR3 sequence: CASNHGAPSYEQYF. CDR3 in DNA: TGTGCCAGTAATCACGGGGCCCCCTCCTACGAGCAGTACTTC.

This clonotype was seen a few times. The chain links TRBV7-2 to TRBJ1-5; D is ambiguous. The length of the CDR3 is 16 residues. The V and J ends lost 0 bases and 7 bases respectively, with 16 bases between them. The germline V gene encodes CDR1 SGHTA and CDR2 FQGNSA. The CDR3 loop is CASSLARAGEKQPQHF. The CDR3 bases are TGTGCCAGCAGCTTAGCGAGGGCCGGGGAAAAACAGCCCCAGCATTTT.

Only a few counts were recorded for this clonotype. The V gene is TRBV6-2 or TRBV6-3, the J gene TRBJ2-7; maybe TRBD2 (5 bases). There are 16 residues in the CDR3. Deletions cut 5 bases from V and 2 bases from J, with 19 bases between. CDR1 is MNHEY and CDR2 is SVGEGT in the germline V gene. In DNA, the CDR3 is TGTGCCAGCAGTCCCCCACGGTGGGCGGGTCCCTACGAGCAGTACTTC. Amino acid sequence: CASSPPRWAGPYEQYF.

In this sample, this clonotype turned up a few times. This CDR3 reads CASSVELPSEQFF. Here the CDR3 DNA reads TGTGCCAGCAGCGTAGAACTCCCCTCCGAGCAGTTCTTC. V gene TRBV12-3 or TRBV12-4 combines with J gene TRBJ2-1; D is unresolved. The CDR3 contains 13 residues. V was shortened by 6 bases and J by 10 bases, with 16 bases between the two germline ends.

This chain connects TRBV12-3 or TRBV12-4 to TRBJ2-5, with D possibly matching TRBD2 (7 bases). The V end was cut by 3 bases, the J end by 9 bases, with 17 bases between. The CDR3 spans 14 residues. The CDR3 nucleotides read TGTGCCAGCAGTTTGCCCCAGGGAGGGGGGGCCCAGTACTTC. Protein sequence: CASSLPQGGGAQYF.

This clonotype was recorded once. This chain uses TRBV12-3 or TRBV12-4 with TRBJ2-4; a weak D match, TRBD2 (7 bases). V lost 3 bases and J 2 bases, leaving 11 bases between the germline ends. The CDR3 has 15 residues. The CDR3 bases are TGTGCCAGCAGTTTCGGGGGGCCTACCAAAAACATTCAGTACTTC. Translating gives CASSFGGPTKNIQYF.

The chain combines TRBV7-2 with TRBJ1-4; no clear D. This CDR3 is 12 amino acids long. Germline V gene lookup returns CDR1 SGHTA and CDR2 FQGNSA. Trimming removed 4 bases from V and 5 bases from J, with 5 bases in between. The CDR3 sequence is CASSSPNEKLFF. Written as DNA, the CDR3 is TGTGCCAGCAGCTCCCCAAATGAAAAACTGTTTTTT.

This chain uses TRBV2 with TRBJ1-5, with unresolved D. The germline V gene encodes CDR1 SNHLY and CDR2 FYNNEI. V was clipped by 6 bases and J by 5 bases, with 17 bases between them. CDR3 size: 15 residues. CDR3 region: CASRQDGSEYQPQHF. In DNA, the CDR3 is TGTGCCAGCAGGCAGGATGGGAGTGAGTATCAGCCCCAGCATTTT.

The V call is TRBV7-2, the J call TRBJ1-1; no reliable D call. CDR1 is SGHTA, CDR2 FQGNSA, per germline. Trimming cost V 5 bases and J 5 bases, with 15 bases left between them. This CDR3 has 14 amino acids. CDR3 in amino acids: CASSPSWGGTEAFF. In DNA form, the CDR3 reads TGTGCCAGCAGCCCCTCGTGGGGAGGTACTGAAGCTTTCTTT.

This chain links TRBV5-4 with TRBJ2-2, with D tentatively TRBD2 (6 bases). Trimming took 6 bases from V and 3 from J, leaving 15 bases between them. The CDR3 contains 15 residues. Per the germline V gene, CDR1 is SGHNT and CDR2 is YYREEE (reference sequence). The CDR3 region is CASTPPGGDTGELFF. The CDR3 DNA reads TGTGCCAGCACCCCTCCGGGCGGGGACACCGGGGAGCTGTTTTTT.